Below are 21 T cell receptor beta chains sequenced from a single sample in a study of vaccination and CD4 T cells after COVID-19 (dated by TCRdb to between 2021 and 2022). The treatment or condition label on this specimen signifies: approximately 9-day PBMC culture with coronavirus spike peptide pools or control peptides (ViraFEST assay). Antigen specificity for these receptors is unknown. Libraries were prepared through PCR. TCRdb lists the instrument as Illumina iSeq 100. DNA from cultured CD4+ T cells was subjected to TCR sequencing with the Oncomine TCR Beta short-read assay at the Johns Hopkins FTIC core. The public sequencing data were trimmed at Q25 with fastp and processed into clonotypes with MiXCR by TCRdb, which kept only in-frame beta chains. Every entry covers one CDR3 protein and lists the most common genes and DNA from its rows. The sample includes some 12,000 distinct CDR3 sequences, with less than 40% observed a single time. The ten largest account for 23% of the sample.

Sequenced material: cultured CD4+ T cells from blood. All receptors derive from a human donor with COVID-19.

This clonotype has a handful of counts. The chain is built from TRBV6-2 or TRBV6-3 and TRBJ1-5; 7 bases agree with TRBD1. The trim removed 7 bases at V and 7 bases at J, leaving 16 bases unmatched. The CDR3 is 16 residues long. CDR1 is MNHEY, CDR2 SVGEGT, per germline. CDR3 amino acids: CASTLTPGQIGQPQHF. The CDR3 DNA is TGTGCCAGCACCCTGACTCCGGGACAGATCGGACAGCCCCAGCATTTT.

The chain uses TRBV4-2 and TRBJ2-2; 11 bases agree with TRBD2. The J segment lost 5 bases and the V segment lost 8 bases, leaving 7 bases of the junction unmatched. The CDR3 length is 15 residues. Germline CDR1 is LGHNA and CDR2 is YNFKEQ. The chain's CDR3 is CASDPSGGLTGELFF. DNA for the CDR3: TGTGCCAGCGACCCTAGCGGGGGGCTGACCGGGGAGCTGTTTTTT.

The CDR3 DNA follows: TGCGCCAGCAGCTTGGAGAGGATACCGAACACTGAAGCTTTCTTT. This sequence encodes CASSLERIPNTEAFF. The genes are TRBV5-1 and TRBJ1-1; no definite D call. V lost 0 bases and J 1 base, leaving 10 bases between the germline ends. CDR3 length: 15 residues. Germline CDR1 SGHRS, CDR2 YFSETQ. Supplemented by reference TRBV5-1 and TRBJ1-1, the full variable domain reads KAGVTQTPRYLIKTRGQQVTLSCSPISGHRSVSWYQQTPGQGLQFLFEYFSETQRNKGNFPGRFSGRQFSNSRSEMNVSTLELGDSALYLCASSLERIPNTEAFFGQGTRLTVV.

V gene TRBV6-5 combines with J gene TRBJ2-3, with D possibly matching TRBD2 (5 bases). V was pared by 0 bases and J by 1 base, with 14 bases between. This CDR3 spans 17 amino acids. The germline V gene has CDR1 MNHEY and CDR2 SVGAGI. CDR3 in amino acids: CASSYSPGNGGTDTQYF. The CDR3 nucleotides are TGTGCCAGCAGTTACTCGCCAGGCAACGGGGGCACAGATACGCAGTATTTT.

The chain employs TRBV6-1 and TRBJ2-3, with TRBD1 as a possible D gene (6 bases). CDR1 MNHNS and CDR2 SASEGT come from the germline V gene. The CDR3 runs to 17 residues. V gave up 7 bases and J gave up 3 bases, with 23 bases separating them. CDR3 coding DNA: TGTGCCAGCAAATTTAAGGGGCAGGGGCGGAGGACAGATACGCAGTATTTT. It translates to CASKFKGQGRRTDTQYF.

V is TRBV6-1 and J is TRBJ2-1; the match to TRBD2 covers 8 bases. Germline V gene data show CDR1 as MNHNS and CDR2 as SASEGT. With V trimmed by 7 bases and J by 8 bases, 7 bases remained unmatched. This CDR3 spans 13 amino acids. CDR3 sequence: CASTSVGRDEQFF. The CDR3 DNA sequence: TGTGCCAGCACCAGCGTCGGGAGGGATGAGCAGTTCTTC.

The V gene is TRBV27, the J gene TRBJ2-7; 10 bases map to TRBD2. The CDR3 contains 15 residues. CDR1 is MNHEY and CDR2 is SMNVEV in the germline V gene (reference sequence). V lost 5 bases to trimming and J lost 6 bases; unmatched junction nucleotides: 10. CDR3 DNA sequence: TGTGCCAGCAGTCCTTTAGCGGGGGGATCGATCGAGCAGTACTTC. Translating it yields CASSPLAGGSIEQYF.

In this sample, this clonotype turned up once. V usage is TRBV20-1 and J usage is TRBJ1-3; 7 positions agree with TRBD1. Germline V gene sequence: CDR1 DFQATT, CDR2 SNEGSKA (reference sequence). V shed 3 bases, J shed 3 bases, and the junction held 14 bases outside the gene matches. The CDR3 spans 17 residues. The CDR3 is CSASPRQGPTYGNTIYF. DNA for the CDR3: TGCAGTGCTAGCCCCCGACAGGGACCCACTTATGGAAACACCATATATTTT.

This clonotype occurred once. The chain is built from TRBV2 and TRBJ2-1, with 8 nucleotides matching TRBD2. Germline V gene sequence: CDR1 SNHLY, CDR2 FYNNEI. Losses at the gene ends were 7 bases for V and 6 bases for J; bases not matched to a gene: 11. CDR3 length equals 15 residues. CDR3 region: CASKITSGSPNEQFF. The DNA for the CDR3 is TGTGCCAGCAAGATAACTAGCGGTTCCCCCAATGAGCAGTTCTTC.

This chain connects TRBV28 to TRBJ1-1; D ambiguous. V was trimmed by 11 bases and J by 6 bases, leaving 10 bases between them. Per germline, CDR1 MDHEN and CDR2 SYDVKM. This CDR3 has 10 residues. The CDR3 sequence: CAYRPSEAFF. The CDR3, as DNA: TGTGCCTATAGGCCATCTGAAGCTTTCTTT.

V usage is TRBV10-3 and J usage is TRBJ2-4, with unresolved D. Per the germline V gene, CDR1 is ENHRY and CDR2 is SYGVKD. Trimming took 4 bases from V and 2 from J, leaving 6 bases between them. The CDR3 is 13 residues long. In DNA form, the CDR3 reads TGTGCCATCAGTGGCCCCCCCAAAAACATTCAGTACTTC. The encoded protein is CAISGPPKNIQYF.

This clonotype was counted a few times. This rearrangement joins TRBV12-3 or TRBV12-4 to TRBJ2-7; no firm D call. The CDR3 has 14 residues. Trimming removed 5 bases at V and 4 bases at J, with 15 bases between. The CDR3 region is CASSPSGRNYEQYF. DNA for the CDR3: TGTGCCAGCAGTCCTTCGGGCAGAAATTACGAGCAGTACTTC.

This clonotype has only a few counts. This rearrangement joins TRBV6-5 to TRBJ1-6, with D unresolved. The CDR3 is made up of 14 amino acids. The germline V gene has CDR1 MNHEY and CDR2 SVGAGI. The V end was cut by 3 bases, the J end by 6 bases, with 9 bases between. The CDR3 nucleotides read TGTGCCAGCAGTTATGGCTCGGGTAATTCACCCCTCCACTTT. Protein sequence: CASSYGSGNSPLHF.

The J gene is TRBJ1-2, the V gene TRBV5-4; D is unclear. The CDR3 has 14 residues. Germline V gene data show CDR1 as SGHNT and CDR2 as YYREEE (reference sequence). V was cut by 1 base and J by 7 bases, with 14 bases left in between. The CDR3 protein is CASSLFVGLSGYTF. The CDR3 DNA is TGTGCCAGCAGCTTGTTTGTAGGACTCAGTGGCTACACCTTC.

The J gene is TRBJ1-5, the V gene TRBV12-3 or TRBV12-4; the D gene is possibly TRBD1 (6 bases). This CDR3 is 13 amino acids long. Trimming left V 7 bases short and J 6 bases short, with 13 bases between. The CDR3 DNA is TGTGCCAGCACCTCACAGGGATCTCAGCCCCAGCATTTT. Protein sequence: CASTSQGSQPQHF.

This clonotype was recorded a few times. The V and J genes are TRBV7-9 and TRBJ1-5; the D is unclear. V was trimmed by 2 bases and J by 2 bases, leaving 10 bases between them. Germline loops: CDR1 SEHNR, CDR2 FQNEAQ (reference sequence). The length of the CDR3 is 15 residues. The CDR3 DNA is TGTGCCAGCAGCTTAAATGGGAATCGCAATCAGCCCCAGCATTTT. This gives the protein CASSLNGNRNQPQHF.

The chain employs TRBV27 and TRBJ2-3; 9 bases align to TRBD2. The CDR3 is 16 residues long. V dropped 0 bases and J dropped 3; count of bases not matched to a gene: 4. Germline V gene lookup returns CDR1 MNHEY and CDR2 SMNVEV (reference sequence). The CDR3 DNA follows: TGTGCCAGCAGTTTATCCCCTAGCGGGGCGACAGATACGCAGTATTTT. This encodes CASSLSPSGATDTQYF.

The chain recombines TRBV12-3 or TRBV12-4 with TRBJ1-1; 8 nucleotides align to TRBD1. The CDR3 runs 14 residues. V trimming: 6 bases; J trimming: 4 bases; junction bases outside the gene matches: 7. In DNA, the CDR3 is TGTGCCAGCAGACACGACAGGGGTGGCACTGAAGCTTTCTTT. It translates to CASRHDRGGTEAFF.

This chain uses TRBV18 with TRBJ2-3; no clear D gene. This CDR3 is built from 14 residues. CDR1 is KGHSH, CDR2 LQKENI, per germline. The V end lost 0 bases, the J end lost 3 bases, and 7 bases lay between the germline ends. The CDR3 sequence: CASSPPEPTDTQYF. DNA for the CDR3: TGTGCCAGCTCACCACCGGAACCTACAGATACGCAGTATTTT.

This rearrangement joins TRBV14 to TRBJ2-3; D is possibly TRBD2 (5 bases). Germline V gives CDR1 SGHDN, CDR2 FVKESK. Deletions cut 2 bases from V and 0 bases from J, with 9 bases between. CDR3 size: 15 residues. The CDR3: CASSQQLASTDTQYF. As DNA, the CDR3 is TGTGCCAGCAGCCAACAGCTAGCTAGCACAGATACGCAGTATTTT. Using reference TRBV14 and TRBJ2-3 for the parts outside the CDR3, the full variable domain is EAGVTQFPSHSVIEKGQTVTLRCDPISGHDNLYWYRRVMGKEIKFLLHFVKESKQDESGMPNNRFLAERTGGTYSTLKVQPAELEDSGVYFCASSQQLASTDTQYFGPGTRLTVL.

The chain couples TRBV11-3 to TRBJ1-6; 11 bases agree with TRBD1. Germline V lookup: CDR1 SGHNT, CDR2 YENEEA. J gave up 10 bases and V 5 bases, and 7 bases lay outside the gene matches. The CDR3 sequence is 15 residues long. The DNA for the CDR3 is TGTGCCAGCAGCCAGGGACAGGGGGTTCGGTCACCCCTCCACTTT. Its protein is CASSQGQGVRSPLHF.